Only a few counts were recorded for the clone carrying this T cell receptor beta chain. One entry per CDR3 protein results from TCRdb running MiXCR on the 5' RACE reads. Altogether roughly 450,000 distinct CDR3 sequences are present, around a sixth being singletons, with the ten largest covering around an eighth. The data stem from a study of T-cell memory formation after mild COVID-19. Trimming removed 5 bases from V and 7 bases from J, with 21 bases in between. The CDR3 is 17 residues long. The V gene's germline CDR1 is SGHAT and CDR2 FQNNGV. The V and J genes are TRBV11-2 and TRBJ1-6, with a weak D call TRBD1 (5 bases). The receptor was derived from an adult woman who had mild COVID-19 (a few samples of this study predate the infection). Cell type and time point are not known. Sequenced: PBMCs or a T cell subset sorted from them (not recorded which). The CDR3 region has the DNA TGTGCCAGCAGCCGAAGATGGGGGATGGCAGAAAATTCACCCCTCCACTTT. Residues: CASSRRWGMAENSPLHF.